There are many counts of the clone carrying this T cell receptor (beta chain). Using its own MiXCR run on the 5' RACE reads, TCRdb lists one record per CDR3 protein. In the table there are some 45,000 distinct CDR3 sequences, over 3% of which are singletons. This sample is part of a study of early T cells in non-severe SARS-CoV-2 infection. Germline CDR1 SGHDT, CDR2 YYEEEE. This CDR3 comprises 14 residues. V lost 2 bases and J 4 bases, leaving 12 bases between the germline ends. The clonotype originates from an adult who was a healthcare worker with PCR-confirmed SARS-CoV-2 infection or an uninfected control (not recorded which). Sequenced: whole blood. The chain combines TRBV5-6 with TRBJ1-1, with D possibly matching TRBD1 (5 bases). The CDR3 sequence is CASSLWGFGTEAFF. The CDR3 DNA reads as TGTGCCAGCAGCTTATGGGGCTTCGGCACTGAAGCTTTCTTT.